This TCR beta chain comes out of a study of human T cells and chemical hapten exposure. This clonotype was counted ten times or more. MiXCR was run by TCRdb on the RACE reads, yielding one entry per CDR3 protein. The sample shows fewer than 95,000 distinct CDR3 sequences, under 12% of them seen only once. Time point of the sample: patch test 1, 2 weeks after DPC sensitization. As for treatment: therapeutic diphenylcyclopropenone sensitization with weekly scalp DPC. Looked up from germline, CDR1 is MNHEY and CDR2 is SVGAGI. Trimming took 6 bases from V and 1 from J; bases not matched to a gene: 9. The CDR3 extends over 16 amino acids.

Sequencing used whole blood, obtained in connection with sensitization to the hapten diphenylcyclopropenone (DPC). This clonotype was sampled from a man between 40 and 49 years old with alopecia areata. Some clones in this sample may be carry-over from other donors' samples. The chain recombines TRBV6-5 with TRBJ2-1; 7 nucleotides match TRBD1. This CDR3 reads CASSRYRGGSYNEQFF. For the CDR3, the DNA is TGTGCCAGCAGCCGCTACAGGGGTGGGTCCTACAATGAGCAGTTCTTC.